Given below is one T cell receptor (beta chain) in context. As yet, its antigen is unknown. Generated by immunoSEQ multiplex PCR, the TCRdb table keeps only in-frame clones and is missing some. The sample consists of 60,000 or so clones, 80% to 85% of them appearing once. The data were obtained in a study of OX40 agonist ivuxolimab in advanced cancers. Study results and limitations: Compared with CD4+, CD8+ T cells on average had more expanded clones.

Germline V gene sequence: CDR1 SGHVS, CDR2 FQNEAQ. The CDR3 totals 18 residues. Trimming removed 2 bases from V and 2 bases from J; junction bases left unmatched: 11. The sample in question was CD4+ or CD8+ T cells sorted from blood, obtained in a trial of the OX40 agonist ivuxolimab. This sequence was found in an adult with an advanced solid tumor such as melanoma, head and neck, liver or kidney cancer. The chain is built from TRBV7-8 and TRBJ2-1; 8 positions agree with TRBD2. The CDR3 is CASSLSAGGGRPYNEQFF. CDR3 sequence (DNA): TGTGCCAGCAGCTTATCGGCGGGAGGAGGCAGGCCCTACAATGAGCAGTTCTTC.